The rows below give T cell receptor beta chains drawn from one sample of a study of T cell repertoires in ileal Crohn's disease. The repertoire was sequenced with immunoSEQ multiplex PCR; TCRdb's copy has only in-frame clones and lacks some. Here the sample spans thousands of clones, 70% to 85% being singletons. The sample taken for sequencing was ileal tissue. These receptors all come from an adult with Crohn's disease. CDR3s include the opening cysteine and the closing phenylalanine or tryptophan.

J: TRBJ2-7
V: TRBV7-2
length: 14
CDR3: CASSWGTGPGEQYF

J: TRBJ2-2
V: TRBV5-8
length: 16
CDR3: CASSLALADGAGELFF

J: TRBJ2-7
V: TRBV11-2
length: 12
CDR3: CASSQDRPEQYF

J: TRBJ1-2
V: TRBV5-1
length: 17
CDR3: CASSHYRAPFLNYGYTF

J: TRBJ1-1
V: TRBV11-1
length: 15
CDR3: CASSYGQGMNTEAFF

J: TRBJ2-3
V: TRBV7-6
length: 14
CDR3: CASSPEGFRGTQYF

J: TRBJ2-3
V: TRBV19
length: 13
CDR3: CASSIGRTDTQYF

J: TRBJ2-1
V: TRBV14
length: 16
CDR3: CASSQVIPKNYNEQFF

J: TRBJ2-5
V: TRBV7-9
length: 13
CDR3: CASSFSRQETQYF

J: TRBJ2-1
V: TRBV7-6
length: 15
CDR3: CASSLVADSYNEQFF

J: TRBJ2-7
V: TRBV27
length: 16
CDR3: CASSRSSGTGPYEQYF

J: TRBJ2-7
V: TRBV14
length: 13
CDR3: CASSQGRGYEQYF

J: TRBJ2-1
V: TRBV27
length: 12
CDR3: CASSLQGNEQFF

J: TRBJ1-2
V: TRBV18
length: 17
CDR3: CASSRREGRDTNYGYTF

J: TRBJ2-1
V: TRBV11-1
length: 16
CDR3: CASSSFAGQGWHEQFF

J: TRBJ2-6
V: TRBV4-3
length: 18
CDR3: CASSQGDSFSSGANVLTF

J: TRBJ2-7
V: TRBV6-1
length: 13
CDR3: CASTRSGSYEQYF

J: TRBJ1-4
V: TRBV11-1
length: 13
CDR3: CASSLGDGEKLFF

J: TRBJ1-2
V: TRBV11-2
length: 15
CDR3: CASSTRTGGWEGYTF

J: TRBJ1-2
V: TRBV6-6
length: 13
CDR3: CASTPSGDYGYTF

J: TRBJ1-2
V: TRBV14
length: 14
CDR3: CASSQGDRLYGYTF

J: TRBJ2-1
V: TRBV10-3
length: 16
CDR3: CAISDGGVGRYNEQFF

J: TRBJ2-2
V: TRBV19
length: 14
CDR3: CASRRQGATGELFF

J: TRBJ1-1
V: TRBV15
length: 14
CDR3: CATMPGGMNTEAFF

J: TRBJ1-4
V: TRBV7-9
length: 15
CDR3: CASSLGGAPNEKLFF

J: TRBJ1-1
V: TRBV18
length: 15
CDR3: CASSQSTGGGTEAFF

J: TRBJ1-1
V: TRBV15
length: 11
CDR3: CATSREDHHFF

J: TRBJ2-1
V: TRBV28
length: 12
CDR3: CASSLWGDEQFF

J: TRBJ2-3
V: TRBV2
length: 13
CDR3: CASVGTRADTQYF

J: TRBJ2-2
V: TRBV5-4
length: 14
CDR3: CASSLWLNTGELFF

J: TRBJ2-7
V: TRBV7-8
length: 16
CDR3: CASSLATPFASYEQYF

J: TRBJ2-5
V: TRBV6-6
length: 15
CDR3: CASSQLAGGPGTQYF

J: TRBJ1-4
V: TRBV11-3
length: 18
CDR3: CASSPRDRPGATNEKLFF

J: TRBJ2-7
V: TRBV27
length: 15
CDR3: CASSVSGLPSYEQYF

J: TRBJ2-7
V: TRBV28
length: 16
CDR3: CASTVQREGPPLEQYF

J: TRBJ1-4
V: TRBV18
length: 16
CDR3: CASSRYGDGANEKLFF

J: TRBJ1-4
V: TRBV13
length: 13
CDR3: CASSRDRDEKLFF

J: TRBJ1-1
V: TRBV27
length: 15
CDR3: CASSLSFGLPTEAFF

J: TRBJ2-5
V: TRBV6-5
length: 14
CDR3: CASKRGLAGETQYF

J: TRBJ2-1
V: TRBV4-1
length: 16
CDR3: CASSQELAGSYNEQFF

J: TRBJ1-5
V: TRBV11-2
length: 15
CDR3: CASSLGQNSNQPQHF

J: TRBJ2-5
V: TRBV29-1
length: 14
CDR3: CSAGGSGSTETQYF